Given below is one T cell receptor (beta chain) in context. Its antigen remains unidentified. Trimming cost V 11 bases and J 2 bases, with 12 bases left between them. CDR1 and CDR2 from the germline V gene are SNHLY and FYNNEI. The CDR3 extends over 13 amino acids. TCRdb independently ran MiXCR on the RT-PCR reads; one entry per CDR3 protein. The sample contains under 500,000 distinct CDR3 sequences, 10% to 11% of which appear only once. The sample is drawn from a study of response to subunit inactivated influenza vaccine. Whole-study results and caveats: After each seasonal influenza vaccination, few new T cells are recruited, the authors suggested.

The J gene is TRBJ1-4, the V gene TRBV2, with D possibly matching TRBD1 (5 bases). This sequence was found in a man aged 50-60 years who received an inactivated influenza vaccine. This sample comprised PBMCs from blood, obtained 40 to 50 days after vaccination. Here the CDR3 reads CAGAWGTNEKLFF. The CDR3 DNA is TGTGCCGGGGCGTGGGGTACTAATGAAAAACTGTTTTTT.